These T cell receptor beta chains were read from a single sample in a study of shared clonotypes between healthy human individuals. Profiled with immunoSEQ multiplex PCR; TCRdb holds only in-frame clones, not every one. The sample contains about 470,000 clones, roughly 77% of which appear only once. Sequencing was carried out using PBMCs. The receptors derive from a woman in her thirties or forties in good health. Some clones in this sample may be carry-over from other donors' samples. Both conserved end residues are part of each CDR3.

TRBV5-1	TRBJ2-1	CASSLFGTSGRTSTYNEQFF
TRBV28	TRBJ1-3	CASTSGWRRNTIYF
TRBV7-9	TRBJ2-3	CASSFRLSDTQYF
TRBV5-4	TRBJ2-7	CASSLAAASGSSEQYF
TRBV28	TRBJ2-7	CASRLAGGLHLNYEQYF
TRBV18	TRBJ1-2	CASSPNRDSSSYGYTF
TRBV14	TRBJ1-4	CASSLLSEGKLFF
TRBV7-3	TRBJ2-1	CASSLTGRNNNEQFF
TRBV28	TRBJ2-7	CASSPRQGVYEQYF
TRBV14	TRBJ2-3	CASSQFGLATDTQYF
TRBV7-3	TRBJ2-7	CASSATAGAVEQYF
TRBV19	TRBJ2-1	CASSIGDAYNEQFF
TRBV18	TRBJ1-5	CASSLDRLDQPQHF
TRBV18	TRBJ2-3	CASSPPGSGTDTQYF
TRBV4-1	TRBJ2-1	CASSGTSGDYNEQFF
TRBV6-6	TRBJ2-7	CASSYSAKEQYF
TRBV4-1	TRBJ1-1	CASSQAQEGAFF
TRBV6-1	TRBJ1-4	CASRRLTSGEKLFF
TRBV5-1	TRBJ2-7	CASSLYGVAGGSYEQYF
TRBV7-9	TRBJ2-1	CASSPRAASSYNEQFF
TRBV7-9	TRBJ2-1	CASSLGGLAEWSSYNEQFF
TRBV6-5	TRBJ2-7	CASSYVGSGEQYF
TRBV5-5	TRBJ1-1	CASSYRGPGTEAFF
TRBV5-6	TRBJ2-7	CASSSNVFRGPGGYEQYF
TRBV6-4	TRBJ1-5	CASRGRVTNQPQHF
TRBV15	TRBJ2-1	CATSRDSGGDEQFF
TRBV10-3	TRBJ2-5	CAISESRLAGGSGTQYF
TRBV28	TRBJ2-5	CASSPGAGQFRQETQYF
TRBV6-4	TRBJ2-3	CASSVVGEADTQYF
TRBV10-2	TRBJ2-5	CASSVRVRETQYF
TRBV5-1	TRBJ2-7	CASSPLGQGAQEQYF
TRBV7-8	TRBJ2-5	CASSSPFFRETQYF
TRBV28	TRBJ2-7	CATPGGGSVQYF
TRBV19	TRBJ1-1	CASSLAVITEAFF
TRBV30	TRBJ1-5	CAWSVLVKLGGDQPQHF
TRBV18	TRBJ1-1	CASSPGIGMNTEAFF
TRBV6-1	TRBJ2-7	CASSEAGGVYEQYF
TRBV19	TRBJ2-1	CASSVTLGNEQFF
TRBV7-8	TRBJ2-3	CASSPTSGVDTQYF
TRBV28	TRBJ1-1	CASSLGVRLNTEAFF
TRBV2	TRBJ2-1	CASRPGPLDEQFF
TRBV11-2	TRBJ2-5	CASSLAEQETQYF
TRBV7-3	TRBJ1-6	CASSLTPGPLHF
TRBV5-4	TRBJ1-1	CASSGRDTEAFF
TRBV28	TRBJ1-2	CASSWGQGARTYGYTF
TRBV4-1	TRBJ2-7	CASSLTGRYYEQYF
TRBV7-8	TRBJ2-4	CASSLSSENIQYF
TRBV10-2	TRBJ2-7	CASSEPRDYTYEQYF
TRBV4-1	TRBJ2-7	CASSQVLAGGVYEQYF
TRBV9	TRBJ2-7	CASSDGGSSYEQYF
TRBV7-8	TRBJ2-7	CASSPGRGWGYEQYF
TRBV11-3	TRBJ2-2	CASSPWVGEIVTGELFF
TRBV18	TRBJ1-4	CASSPIRDPGEKLFF
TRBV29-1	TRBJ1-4	CSARAGRESLFF
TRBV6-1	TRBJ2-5	CASREQWGLSETQYF
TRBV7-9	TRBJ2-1	CASSLDRGYNEQFF
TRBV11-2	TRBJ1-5	CASSPDRVSEPQHF
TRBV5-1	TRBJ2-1	CASSLGLAEDNEQFF